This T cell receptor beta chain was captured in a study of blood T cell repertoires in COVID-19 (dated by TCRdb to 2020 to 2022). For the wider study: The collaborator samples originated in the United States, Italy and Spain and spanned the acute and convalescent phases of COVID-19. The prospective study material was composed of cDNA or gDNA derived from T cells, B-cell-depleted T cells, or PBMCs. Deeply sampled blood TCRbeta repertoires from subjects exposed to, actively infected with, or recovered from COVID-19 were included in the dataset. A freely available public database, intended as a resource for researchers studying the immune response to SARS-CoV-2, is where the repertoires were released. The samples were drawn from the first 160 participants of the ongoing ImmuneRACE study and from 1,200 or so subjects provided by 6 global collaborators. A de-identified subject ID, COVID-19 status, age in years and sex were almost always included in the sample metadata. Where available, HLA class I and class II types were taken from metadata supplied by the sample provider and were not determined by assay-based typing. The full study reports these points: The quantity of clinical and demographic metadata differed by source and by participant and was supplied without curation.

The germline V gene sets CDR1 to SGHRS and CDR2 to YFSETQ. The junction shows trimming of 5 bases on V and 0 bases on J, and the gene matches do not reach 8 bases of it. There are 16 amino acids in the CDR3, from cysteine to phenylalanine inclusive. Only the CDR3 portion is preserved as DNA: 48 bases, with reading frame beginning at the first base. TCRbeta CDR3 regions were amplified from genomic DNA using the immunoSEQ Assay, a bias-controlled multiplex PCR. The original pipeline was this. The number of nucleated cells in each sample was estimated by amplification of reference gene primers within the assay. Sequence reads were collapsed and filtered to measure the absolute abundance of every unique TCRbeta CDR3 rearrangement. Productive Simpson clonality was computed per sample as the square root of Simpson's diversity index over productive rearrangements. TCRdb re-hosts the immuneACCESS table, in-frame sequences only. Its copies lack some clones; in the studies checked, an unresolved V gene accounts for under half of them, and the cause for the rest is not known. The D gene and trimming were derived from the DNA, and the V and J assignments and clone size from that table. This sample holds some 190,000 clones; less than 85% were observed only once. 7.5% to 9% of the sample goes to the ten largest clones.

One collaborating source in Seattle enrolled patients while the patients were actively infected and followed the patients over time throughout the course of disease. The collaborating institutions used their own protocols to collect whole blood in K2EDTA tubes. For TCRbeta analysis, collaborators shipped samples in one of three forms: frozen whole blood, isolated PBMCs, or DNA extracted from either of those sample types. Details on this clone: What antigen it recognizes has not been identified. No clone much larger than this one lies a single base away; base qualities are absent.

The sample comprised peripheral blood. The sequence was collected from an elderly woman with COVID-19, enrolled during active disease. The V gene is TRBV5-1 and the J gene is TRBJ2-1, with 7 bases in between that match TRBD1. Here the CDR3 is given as CASSTARGSSYNEQFF. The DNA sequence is TGCGCCAGCAGTACTGCCAGGGGGAGCTCCTACAATGAGCAGTTCTTC.